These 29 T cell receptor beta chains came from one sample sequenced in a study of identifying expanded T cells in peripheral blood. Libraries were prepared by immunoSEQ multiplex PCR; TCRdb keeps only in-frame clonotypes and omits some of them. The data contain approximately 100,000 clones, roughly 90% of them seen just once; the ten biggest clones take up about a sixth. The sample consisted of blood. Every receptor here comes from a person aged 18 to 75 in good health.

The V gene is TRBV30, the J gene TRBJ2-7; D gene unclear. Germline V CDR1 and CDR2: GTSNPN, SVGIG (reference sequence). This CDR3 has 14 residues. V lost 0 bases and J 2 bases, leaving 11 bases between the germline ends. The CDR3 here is CAWSVWGVAYEQYF. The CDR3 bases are TGTGCCTGGAGTGTATGGGGTGTCGCCTACGAGCAGTACTTC.

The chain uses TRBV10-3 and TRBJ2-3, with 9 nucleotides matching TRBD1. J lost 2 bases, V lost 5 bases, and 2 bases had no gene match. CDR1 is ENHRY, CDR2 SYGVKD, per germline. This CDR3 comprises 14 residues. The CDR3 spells CAISWTGVTDTQYF. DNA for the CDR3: TGTGCCATCAGTTGGACAGGGGTCACAGATACGCAGTATTTT.

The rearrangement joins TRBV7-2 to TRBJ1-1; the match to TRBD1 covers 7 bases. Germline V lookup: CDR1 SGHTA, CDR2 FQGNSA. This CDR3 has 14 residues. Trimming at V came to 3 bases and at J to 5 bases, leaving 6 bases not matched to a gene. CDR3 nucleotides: TGTGCCAGCAGCTTCCCAACAGGGGTGACTGAAGCTTTCTTT. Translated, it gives CASSFPTGVTEAFF.

The chain's CDR3 is CASSPAGDSRSSNSPLHF. The DNA of the CDR3 is TGTGCCAGCAGCCCGGCCGGGGACAGCAGGAGTTCTAATTCACCCCTCCACTTT. The V gene is TRBV7-9, the J gene TRBJ1-6; TRBD1 matches 7 bases. Germline V gene data show CDR1 as SEHNR and CDR2 as FQNEAQ (reference sequence). J was trimmed by 6 bases and V by 5 bases; bases with no gene match: 16. The CDR3 contains 18 residues.

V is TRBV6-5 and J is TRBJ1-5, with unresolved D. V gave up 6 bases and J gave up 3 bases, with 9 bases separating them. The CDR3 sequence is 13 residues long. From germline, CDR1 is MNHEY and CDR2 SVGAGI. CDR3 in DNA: TGTGCCAGCAGCCTTTTCCTCAATCAGCCCCAGCATTTT. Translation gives CASSLFLNQPQHF.

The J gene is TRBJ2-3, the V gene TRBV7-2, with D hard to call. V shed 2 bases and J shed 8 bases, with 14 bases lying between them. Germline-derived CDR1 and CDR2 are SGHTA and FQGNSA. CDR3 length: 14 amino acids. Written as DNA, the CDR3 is TGTGCCAGCAGCTTACCTAGTTTGTCTGGTACGCAGTATTTT. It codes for CASSLPSLSGTQYF.

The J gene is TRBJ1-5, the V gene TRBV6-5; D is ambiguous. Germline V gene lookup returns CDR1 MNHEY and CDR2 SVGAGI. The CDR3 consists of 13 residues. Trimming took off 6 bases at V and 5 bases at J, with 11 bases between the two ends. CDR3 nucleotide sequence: TGTGCCAGCAGCTCGACCGCATATCAGCCCCAGCATTTT. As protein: CASSSTAYQPQHF.

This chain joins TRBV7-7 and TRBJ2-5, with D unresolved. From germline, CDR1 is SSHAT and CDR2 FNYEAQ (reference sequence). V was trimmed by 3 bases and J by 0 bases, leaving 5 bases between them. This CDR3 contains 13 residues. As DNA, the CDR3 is TGTGCCAGCAGCTTTGGCAACCAAGAGACCCAGTACTTC. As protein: CASSFGNQETQYF.

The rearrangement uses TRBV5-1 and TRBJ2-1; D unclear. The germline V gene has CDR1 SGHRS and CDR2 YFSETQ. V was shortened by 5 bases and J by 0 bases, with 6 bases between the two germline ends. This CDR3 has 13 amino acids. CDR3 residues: CASSSNSYNEQFF. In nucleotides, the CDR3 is TGCGCCAGCAGTTCCAACTCCTACAATGAGCAGTTCTTC.

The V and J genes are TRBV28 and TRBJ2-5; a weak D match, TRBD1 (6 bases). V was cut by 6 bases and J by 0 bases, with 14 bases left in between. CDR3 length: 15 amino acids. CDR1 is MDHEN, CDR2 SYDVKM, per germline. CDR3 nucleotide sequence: TGTGCCAGCAGCCCCCAAACAGGGTACCAAGAGACCCAGTACTTC. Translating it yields CASSPQTGYQETQYF.

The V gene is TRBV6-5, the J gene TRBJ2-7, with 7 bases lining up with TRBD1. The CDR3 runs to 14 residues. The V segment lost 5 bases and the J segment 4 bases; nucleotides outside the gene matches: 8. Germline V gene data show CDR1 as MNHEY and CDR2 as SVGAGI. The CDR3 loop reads CASSRAGGGYEQYF. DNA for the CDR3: TGTGCCAGCAGTCGGGCAGGGGGTGGGTACGAGCAGTACTTC.

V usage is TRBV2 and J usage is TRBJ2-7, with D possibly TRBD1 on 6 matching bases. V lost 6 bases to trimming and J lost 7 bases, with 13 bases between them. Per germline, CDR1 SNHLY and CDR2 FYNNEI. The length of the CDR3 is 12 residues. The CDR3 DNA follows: TGTGCCAGCAGATCACAGGGCTGGGAGCAGTACTTC. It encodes CASRSQGWEQYF.

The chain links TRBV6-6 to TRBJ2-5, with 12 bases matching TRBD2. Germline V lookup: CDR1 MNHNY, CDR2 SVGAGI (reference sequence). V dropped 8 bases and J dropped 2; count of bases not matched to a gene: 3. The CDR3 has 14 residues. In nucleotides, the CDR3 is TGTGCCAGCCGCCTAGCGGGGGGGCAAGAGACCCAGTACTTC. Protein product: CASRLAGGQETQYF.

DNA for the CDR3: TGTGCCAGCAGCTCCTCCTACGAGCAGTACTTC. This sequence encodes CASSSSYEQYF. The chain combines TRBV13 with TRBJ2-7, with unresolved D. The CDR3 has 11 amino acids. V was pared by 4 bases and J by 0 bases, with 1 base between. From germline, CDR1 is PRHDT and CDR2 FYEKMQ (reference sequence).

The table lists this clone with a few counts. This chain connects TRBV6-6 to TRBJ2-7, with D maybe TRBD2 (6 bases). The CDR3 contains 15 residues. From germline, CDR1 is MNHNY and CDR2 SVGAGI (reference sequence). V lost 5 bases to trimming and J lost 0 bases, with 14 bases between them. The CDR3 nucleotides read TGTGCCAGCAGTAGTCTTCGGGGGAGCTCCTACGAGCAGTACTTC. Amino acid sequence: CASSSLRGSSYEQYF.

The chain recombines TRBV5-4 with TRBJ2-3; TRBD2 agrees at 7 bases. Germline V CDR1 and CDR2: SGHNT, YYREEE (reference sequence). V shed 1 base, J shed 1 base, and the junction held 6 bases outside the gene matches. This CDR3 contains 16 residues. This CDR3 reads CASSLRLAARTDTQYF. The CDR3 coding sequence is TGTGCCAGCAGCTTGCGGCTAGCGGCTCGCACAGATACGCAGTATTTT.

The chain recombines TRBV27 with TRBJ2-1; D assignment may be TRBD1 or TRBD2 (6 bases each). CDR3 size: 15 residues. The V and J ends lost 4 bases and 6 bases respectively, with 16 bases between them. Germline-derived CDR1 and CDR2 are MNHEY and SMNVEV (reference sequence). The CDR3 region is CASSSRGPTGNEQFF. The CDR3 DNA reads TGTGCCAGCAGTTCCCGGGGGCCGACTGGCAATGAGCAGTTCTTC.

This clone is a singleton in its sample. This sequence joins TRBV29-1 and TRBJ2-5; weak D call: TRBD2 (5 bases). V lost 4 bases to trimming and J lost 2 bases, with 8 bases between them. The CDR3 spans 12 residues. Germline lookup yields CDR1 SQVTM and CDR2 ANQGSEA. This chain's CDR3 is CSVVRDQETQYF. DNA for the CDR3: TGCAGCGTTGTCCGGGATCAAGAGACCCAGTACTTC.

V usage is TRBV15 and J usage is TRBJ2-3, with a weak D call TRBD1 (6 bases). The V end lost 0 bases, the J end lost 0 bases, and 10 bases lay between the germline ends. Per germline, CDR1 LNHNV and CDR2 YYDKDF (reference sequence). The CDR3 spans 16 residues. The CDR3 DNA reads TGTGCCACCAGCAGAGAGGGACATACTAGCACAGATACGCAGTATTTT. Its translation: CATSREGHTSTDTQYF.

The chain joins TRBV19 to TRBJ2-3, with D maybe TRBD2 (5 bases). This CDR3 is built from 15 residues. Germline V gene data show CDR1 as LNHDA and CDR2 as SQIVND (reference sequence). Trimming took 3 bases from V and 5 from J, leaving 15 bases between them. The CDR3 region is CASSMAPVGGDTQYF. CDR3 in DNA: TGTGCCAGTAGTATGGCCCCCGTCGGAGGAGATACGCAGTATTTT.

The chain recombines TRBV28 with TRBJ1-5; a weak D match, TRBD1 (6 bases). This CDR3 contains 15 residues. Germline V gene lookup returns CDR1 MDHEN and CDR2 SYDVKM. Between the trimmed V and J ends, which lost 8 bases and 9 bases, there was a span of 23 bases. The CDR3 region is CASLPGGGGVAPQHF. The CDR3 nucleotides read TGTGCCAGCCTCCCAGGAGGGGGAGGAGTAGCGCCCCAGCATTTT.

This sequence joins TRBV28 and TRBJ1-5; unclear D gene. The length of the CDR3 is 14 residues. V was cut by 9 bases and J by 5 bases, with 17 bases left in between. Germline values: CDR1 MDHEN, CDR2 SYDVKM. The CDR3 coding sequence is TGTGCCAGTAGCCACGGCTTAAAGGATCAGCCCCAGCATTTT. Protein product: CASSHGLKDQPQHF.

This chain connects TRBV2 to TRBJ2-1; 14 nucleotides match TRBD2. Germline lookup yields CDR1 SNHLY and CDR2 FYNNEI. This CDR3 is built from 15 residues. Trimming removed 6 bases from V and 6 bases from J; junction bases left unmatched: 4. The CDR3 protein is CASRGTSGGSNEQFF. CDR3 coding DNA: TGTGCCAGCAGGGGGACTAGCGGGGGATCCAATGAGCAGTTCTTC.

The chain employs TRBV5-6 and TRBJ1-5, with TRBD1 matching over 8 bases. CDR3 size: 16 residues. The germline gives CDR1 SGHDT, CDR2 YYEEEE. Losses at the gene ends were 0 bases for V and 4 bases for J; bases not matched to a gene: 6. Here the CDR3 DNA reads TGTGCCAGCAGCTTGGCCGGACAGGGTCCAAATCAGCCCCAGCATTTT. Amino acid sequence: CASSLAGQGPNQPQHF. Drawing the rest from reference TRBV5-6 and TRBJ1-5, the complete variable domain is DAGVTQSPTHLIKTRGQQVTLRCSPKSGHDTVSWYQQALGQGPQFIFQYYEEEERQRGNFPDRFSGHQFPNYSSELNVNALLLGDSALYLCASSLAGQGPNQPQHFGDGTRLSIL.

The CDR3 coding sequence is TGTGCCAGCAGCCGGACTCCGGGGGCTTTAGATACGCAGTATTTT. It encodes CASSRTPGALDTQYF. This chain connects TRBV28 to TRBJ2-3; D possibly uses TRBD1 or TRBD2 (6 bases each). Germline CDR1 MDHEN, CDR2 SYDVKM. CDR3 size: 15 residues. V was pared by 6 bases and J by 5 bases, with 18 bases between.

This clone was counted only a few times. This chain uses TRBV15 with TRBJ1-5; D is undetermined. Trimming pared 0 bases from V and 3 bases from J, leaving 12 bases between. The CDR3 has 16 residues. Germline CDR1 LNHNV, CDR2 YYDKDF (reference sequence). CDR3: CATSRDPSGLNQPQHF. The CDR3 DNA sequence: TGTGCCACCAGCAGAGATCCATCCGGGCTCAATCAGCCCCAGCATTTT.

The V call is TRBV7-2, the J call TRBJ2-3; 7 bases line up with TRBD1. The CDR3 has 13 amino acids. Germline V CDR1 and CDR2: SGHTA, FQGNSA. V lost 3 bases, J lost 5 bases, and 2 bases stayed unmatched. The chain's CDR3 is CASSFSGGDTQYF. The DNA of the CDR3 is TGTGCCAGCAGCTTTTCAGGGGGAGATACGCAGTATTTT.

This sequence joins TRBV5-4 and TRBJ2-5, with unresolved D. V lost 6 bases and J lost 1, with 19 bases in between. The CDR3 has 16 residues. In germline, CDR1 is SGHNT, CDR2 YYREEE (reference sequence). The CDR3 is CASITEELGGQETQYF. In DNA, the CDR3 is TGTGCCAGCATCACCGAGGAGTTGGGCGGCCAAGAGACCCAGTACTTC.

The CDR3 reads CSVVPLGGYNEQFF. The CDR3 DNA reads as TGCAGCGTTGTCCCCCTGGGCGGTTACAATGAGCAGTTCTTC. The rearrangement uses TRBV29-1 and TRBJ2-1; D gene ambiguous. The V gene lost 4 bases and the J gene lost 4 bases, with 14 bases spanning the gap. CDR1 is SQVTM, CDR2 ANQGSEA, per germline. The CDR3 totals 14 residues.